This TCR beta chain was sequenced during a study of shared clonotypes between healthy human individuals (dated by TCRdb to 2018 to 2021). Concerning the study at large: A couple of women and three men aged 18 to 49 years were included in the cohort. To estimate repertoire size and how much clonotypes are shared between individuals, the study performed deep sequencing of blood TCR repertoires from about 5 healthy adults. Different laboratories and diverse techniques were used to prepare libraries and sequence TCR repertoires, to increase sequencing depth and limit assay-specific biases. Leukapheresis yielded between about 0.9 and 10 billion PBMCs per donor. For each donor, three plates each were used for CD4 naive and CD4 memory, two plates were used for CD8 naive, and one plate was used for CD8 memory.

The donors were healthy, HIV-negative adults who had no recently reported acute infections or vaccinations. Every donor was a Caucasian adult residing in Nashville, Tennessee, USA. CD4+ T cells were enriched by magnetic negative selection, after which naive cells were positively selected on CD45RA and the negative fraction was taken as the memory subset. Blood was collected by leukapheresis, and PBMCs were isolated by Ficoll-Histopaque density gradient centrifugation and then cryopreserved in liquid nitrogen vapor phase. Analytical flow cytometry was used to check the purity and quantity of each magnetically sorted T cell population. Genomic DNA was isolated from each sorted fraction and quantified by UV absorbance on a Nanodrop 2000c. TCR CDR3 regions were amplified from genomic DNA by multiplex PCR using the deep immunoSEQ assay. For each cell subset, the extracted genomic DNA was distributed evenly across all wells of several immunoSEQ 96-well plates, and each plate served as one replicate. Each replicate PCR for sorted subsets received around 200 ng genomic DNA, equal to about 29,000 T cell genomes. The purified libraries were quantified using a Qubit 3.0 fluorometer, sized with a Bioanalyzer 2100, and then quantified again using the KAPA Library Quantification kit. A separate single-read 150-cycle Illumina NextSeq 550 flow cell was used to sequence each immunoSEQ 96-well plate. Processing in the source paper ran as follows. Because only junctional sequences without quality scores were contained in the immunoSEQ output, filtering matching that applied to full-length reads could not be performed. Sequences were annotated with PyIR, a Python wrapper for IgBLAST v1.9, and V/J genes and CDR3 were assigned using IMGT germline references. Reads were removed for weak V/J assignments (E-value above 1e-6), missing CDR3, stop codons, out-of-frame junctions, or ambiguous translated residues. V3J clonotypes were defined as sequences sharing the same inferred V gene, J gene, and CDR3 amino acid sequence. The percentage overlap between two repertoires was calculated by dividing the number of shared unique clonotypes by the size of the smaller repertoire. Richness of each repertoire was evaluated using RTK rarefaction, the Chao1 estimator, and Recon v2.1 estimates of unobserved clonotypes. Generation probabilities for all TCRbeta clonotypes obtained by the gDNA method from a handful of donors were computed using OLGA. TCRdb limited this immuneACCESS table to in-frame rearrangements with V and J called. A share of clones is missing; checked studies link under half to unresolved V genes, and the rest is unexplained. Clonal size and the V and J genes are those of that table, whereas D and trimming came from the DNA. This sample is represented by roughly 2 million clones; 85% to 95% of them were singletons. The ten largest make up more than 0.1% of the sample.

At least ten counts were recorded for this clone. Its antigen is unknown. Qualities for individual bases were not recorded, and no much larger clone is one base off. The CDR3 measures 17 amino acids from cysteine to phenylalanine. The retained sequence is limited to the CDR3, 51 bases, with the frame set at the first base. CDR1 MGHRA and CDR2 YSYEKL were looked up in the germline V gene. The germline ends are 12 bases apart after V is trimmed by 0 bases and J by 0 bases. Points the paper makes about the study in general: Based on pairwise subsampling, the degree of clonotype sharing among donors was expected to be affected by sequencing depth. Because the study included a small number of donors, the genetic and exposure-history diversity represented was limited. Sampling was restricted to blood, and TCR repertoires in tissues likely differ from the TCR repertoires found in blood. Naive subsets generally had larger estimated clonotype richness than memory subsets. About 5% of naive CD4, around 3.5% of naive CD8, around 2.3% of memory CD4, and approximately 0.4% of memory CD8 clonotypes were shared across a few donors. Compared with non-shared clonotypes, clonotypes shared by all four sorted-subset donors had higher generation probabilities. Incomplete sequencing was indicated by rarefaction of sorted-subset datasets, despite the large sequencing depth.

This sequence uses TRBV4-1 and TRBJ1-3; a tentative D call is TRBD1 (5 bases match). The receptor was derived from a man younger than 35 in good health. Sequencing was carried out using naive CD4+ T cells sorted from blood. The meaning of the sample's cell subset or site label: CD45RA+ positively selected. The encoded CDR3 is CASSQEVQGLSGNTIYF. The nucleotide sequence reads as follows: TGCGCCAGCAGCCAAGAAGTTCAGGGACTCTCTGGAAACACCATATATTTT.